This T cell receptor (beta chain) is drawn from a study of CD8+ T cells in alopecia areata. Sequencing relied on a cDNA template that was reverse transcribed from extracted RNA. Assay: immunoSEQ multiplex PCR; the TCRdb copy retains only in-frame clones and omits some. The repertoire has about 140,000 clones, about 86% of them found once; the top ten carry 13%. Specified treatment: oral pan-JAK inhibitor, 5-10 mg twice daily. The sequences come from CD8+ T cells sorted from blood, collected at week 4, from a patient treated with tofacitinib. This clonotype was obtained from a human donor with alopecia areata.

CDR3 coding DNA: TGTGCCAGCAGTTACTGGTCGACAGGTGCCTACGAGCAGTACTTC. It encodes CASSYWSTGAYEQYF. The chain joins TRBV6-5 to TRBJ2-7, with D possibly TRBD1 on 6 matching bases. The germline V and J ends were trimmed by 1 base and 2 bases, with 12 bases remaining between them. The CDR3 has 15 residues. Germline CDR1 MNHEY, CDR2 SVGAGI.